Listed here are 7 T cell receptor beta chains from one sample, sequenced in a study of regulatory and conventional T cells in RAG deficiency. Measured with immunoSEQ multiplex PCR; TCRdb has only the in-frame clones, and not every one. This table has fewer than 35,000 clones, approximately 89% appearing once. The data also belong to a second study, concerning regulatory T cells. This second study says: The primer mix had 52 TRBV and 13 TRBJ primers.

Specimen: CD8+ T cells sorted from blood. These receptors originate from a human donor in good health.

The chain couples TRBV5-8 to TRBJ1-5; possibly TRBD1 for D (5 bases). The germline V gene encodes CDR1 SGHTS and CDR2 YDEGEE. The CDR3 is 15 amino acids. Trimming stripped 2 bases from V and 0 bases from J, with 9 bases between. CDR3 in amino acids: CASSLGVVSNQPQHF. DNA of the CDR3: TGTGCCAGCAGCTTAGGGGTGGTTAGCAATCAGCCCCAGCATTTT.

The V and J genes are TRBV2 and TRBJ2-7; unclear D gene. The V end was cut by 1 base, the J end by 3 bases, with 13 bases between. The CDR3 sequence is 15 residues long. The germline V gene encodes CDR1 SNHLY and CDR2 FYNNEI. Written as DNA, the CDR3 is TGTGCCAGCAGTGAAGATCGGCAGCAGTTCTACGAGCAGTACTTC. Amino acids: CASSEDRQQFYEQYF.

The V and J genes are TRBV25-1 and TRBJ2-7; D might be TRBD1 or TRBD2, each matching 5 bases. Germline CDR1 MGHDK, CDR2 SYGVNS. There are 14 residues in the CDR3. Trimming pared 3 bases from V and 3 bases from J, leaving 12 bases between. DNA for the CDR3: TGTGCCAGCAGTGAGTCGGGACCACTCTACGAGCAGTACTTC. The encoded protein is CASSESGPLYEQYF.

The chain is built from TRBV5-1 and TRBJ1-3; 10 bases map to TRBD1. V shed 0 bases, J shed 2 bases, and the junction held 5 bases outside the gene matches. Germline V CDR1 and CDR2: SGHRS, YFSETQ. The CDR3 is 17 amino acids. The CDR3 nucleotides read TGCGCCAGCAGCTTGGCCCAGGGGACAGGGGCTGGAAACACCATATATTTT. This sequence encodes CASSLAQGTGAGNTIYF. The full variable domain, its missing parts supplied by reference TRBV5-1 and TRBJ1-3, is KAGVTQTPRYLIKTRGQQVTLSCSPISGHRSVSWYQQTPGQGLQFLFEYFSETQRNKGNFPGRFSGRQFSNSRSEMNVSTLELGDSALYLCASSLAQGTGAGNTIYFGEGSWLTVV.

This clone was observed a single time. This rearrangement joins TRBV7-2 to TRBJ1-2; the D is unclear. V was shortened by 1 base and J by 5 bases, with 8 bases between the two germline ends. CDR1 and CDR2 (germline): SGHTA, FQGNSA. The CDR3 is made up of 13 amino acids. The CDR3 here is CASSLGRIYGYTF. In DNA form, the CDR3 reads TGTGCCAGCAGCTTAGGCCGGATTTATGGCTACACCTTC.

J is TRBJ2-3 and V is TRBV5-6; D is undetermined. Germline V gene lookup returns CDR1 SGHDT and CDR2 YYEEEE. Trimming stripped 0 bases from V and 3 bases from J, with 8 bases between. The CDR3 is 14 amino acids. CDR3 sequence reads: CASSLVLKTDTQYF. CDR3 coding DNA: TGTGCCAGCAGCTTGGTGCTGAAGACAGATACGCAGTATTTT.

Only one count was recorded for this clone. The chain employs TRBV7-8 and TRBJ2-7; no definite D call. V lost 5 bases, J lost 5 bases, and 22 bases lay in between. CDR3 size: 16 residues. Germline lookup yields CDR1 SGHVS and CDR2 FQNEAQ. The CDR3 reads CASSPPQALVFNEQYF. CDR3 bases: TGTGCCAGCAGCCCACCGCAGGCGTTAGTTTTCAACGAGCAGTACTTC.